This T cell receptor (beta chain) was retrieved from a study of shared clonotypes between healthy human individuals. Study observations and caveats: Relative to memory subsets, naive subsets generally showed larger estimated richness.

Between the trimmed V and J ends, which lost 7 bases and 6 bases, there was a span of 23 bases. CDR1 is SGHRS and CDR2 is YFSETQ in the germline V gene. The CDR3 runs to 15 residues. Data came from immunoSEQ multiplex PCR; TCRdb stores just in-frame clones and leaves some out. The sample has some 790,000 clones; 72% are singletons. Turning to this clone: Its specificity is not known.

The sequence was obtained from a woman aged 25 to 39 in good health. Material: memory CD4+ T cells sorted from blood. The subset denotes: CD45RA-negative fraction. The V gene is TRBV5-1, the J gene TRBJ2-7; possibly TRBD2 for D (6 bases). The CDR3 DNA reads TGCGCCAGCCGTACATCCTCGCGGGGTAATAGCGAGCAGTACTTC. Protein: CASRTSSRGNSEQYF.